This T cell receptor beta chain was sequenced for a study of shared T cell receptors in the human thymus. TCRdb's table, derived via immunoSEQ multiplex PCR, lists solely in-frame clones and lacks some. The sample shows more than 550,000 clones, over 75% of them seen only once. Germline-derived CDR1 and CDR2 are SGHVS and FQNEAQ. V shed 5 bases and J 8 bases; nucleotides not matched to a gene: 14. The CDR3 runs to 16 residues. The data were also submitted as part of a second study, on human thymus T cells. In that study: Healthy Finnish infants having corrective surgery for congenital heart defects served as donors. Resections that were taken during corrective heart surgery supplied the thymus tissue. There appeared to be biased usage of V and J genes in thymic and blood repertoires. Highly overlapping thymic repertoires in unrelated individuals were reported by related research.

The sequenced sample consisted of thymocytes. V and J are TRBV7-8 and TRBJ1-4; 7 positions agree with TRBD1. This clonotype was obtained from a girl under three years old with a congenital heart defect. CDR3 in amino acids: CASSPARGHRGEKLFF. CDR3 in DNA: TGTGCCAGCAGCCCGGCAAGGGGGCACCGTGGCGAAAAACTGTTTTTT.